Below, one TCR beta chain is given with its context. Its antigen remains unknown. The CDR3 runs to 15 residues. In germline, CDR1 is MDHEN, CDR2 SYDVKM. V was cut by 3 bases and J by 0 bases, with 9 bases left in between. Primers: 60 Vbeta forward and 13 Jbeta reverse. The table came from immunoSEQ multiplex PCR; TCRdb's copy has only in-frame clones and leaves some out. The table includes 40,000 or so clones, 90% to 95% detected once. This record comes from a study of cytomegalovirus exposure and HLA in healthy donors. Study findings and constraints: The listing of 150 to 200 TCR beta chains classed them as cytomegalovirus-associated. Analyses of presence and absence presupposed an approximately uniform sequencing depth across donors. Later work found most CMV-associated TCR beta chains apparently HLA-restricted.

The source is a woman aged 18 to 35 in good health and CMV-seronegative. The chain recombines TRBV28 with TRBJ1-5; no reliable D call. Material for sequencing was PBMCs. In nucleotides, the CDR3 is TGTGCCAGCAGTTTGTCCAGGAATAGCAATCAGCCCCAGCATTTT. Translated: CASSLSRNSNQPQHF. Based on the CDR3 plus reference TRBV28 and TRBJ1-5, the full variable domain is DVKVTQSSRYLVKRTGEKVFLECVQDMDHENMFWYRQDPGLGLRLIYFSYDVKMKEKGDIPEGYSVSREKKERFSLILESASTNQTSMYLCASSLSRNSNQPQHFGDGTRLSIL.